Shown below are 28 T cell receptor beta chains from a single sample sequenced in a study of beta chain features in type 1 diabetes. Study conclusions and caveats: All four CD4+ subsets from Type 1 diabetes patients carried moderately but significantly shorter TCRB CDR3s.

Antigens of these TCRs are unknown. Expressed TCRB transcripts were sequenced after all isolated RNA was converted to cDNA. Some clones are missing from TCRdb's copy, which holds only in-frame ones; the method was immunoSEQ multiplex PCR. This sample carries around 53,000 clones, just under 65% of them seen once, and the ten largest clones take 0.25% to 0.35%. The material sequenced was stem cell memory CD4+ T cells from blood. All receptors come from a woman in her 30s with type 1 diabetes.

The rearrangement uses TRBV5-1 and TRBJ2-1, with D possibly TRBD1 on 5 matching bases. Trimming pared 0 bases from V and 9 bases from J, leaving 10 bases between. The CDR3 is 13 residues long. Germline-derived CDR1 and CDR2 are SGHRS and YFSETQ. CDR3 residues: CASSLGQGGEQFF. The CDR3 DNA reads TGCGCCAGCAGCTTGGGTCAGGGCGGTGAGCAGTTCTTC.

The chain has TRBV7-8 and TRBJ2-1, with a possible D match to TRBD2 (5 bases). CDR1 and CDR2 from the germline V gene are SGHVS and FQNEAQ. V was shortened by 3 bases and J by 5 bases, with 11 bases between the two germline ends. This CDR3 region has 14 residues. In DNA form, the CDR3 reads TGTGCCAGCAGCTTTGGACGAGGGCACAATGAGCAGTTCTTC. Amino acids: CASSFGRGHNEQFF.

The V and J genes are TRBV5-6 and TRBJ1-3, with a weak D call TRBD1 (5 bases). Trimming left V 4 bases short and J 0 bases short, with 11 bases between. CDR3 size: 15 residues. Germline V gene data show CDR1 as SGHDT and CDR2 as YYEEEE. The CDR3 region is CASSGYRRSGNTIYF. The CDR3 nucleotides read TGTGCCAGCAGCGGGTACAGGCGCTCTGGAAACACCATATATTTT.

A few counts support this clone. V usage is TRBV6-6 and J usage is TRBJ2-5; 10 bases align to TRBD1. From germline, CDR1 is MNHNY and CDR2 SVGAGI (reference sequence). The CDR3 covers 14 residues. V was pared by 5 bases and J by 5 bases, with 5 bases of the junction left unmatched. Here the CDR3 reads CASSDRGRHETQYF. CDR3 nucleotide sequence: TGTGCCAGCAGTGACAGGGGGCGGCACGAGACCCAGTACTTC.

This chain connects TRBV18 to TRBJ1-1; D remains unclear. Germline lookup yields CDR1 KGHSH and CDR2 LQKENI. V was trimmed by 3 bases and J by 1 base, leaving 9 bases between them. The CDR3 totals 14 residues. The CDR3 DNA reads as TGTGCCAGCTCACCTCGAGGTGGGAACACTGAAGCTTTCTTT. Amino acids: CASSPRGGNTEAFF.

The genes are TRBV4-1 and TRBJ1-4, with 8 bases fitting TRBD1. V shed 3 bases and J 2 bases; nucleotides not matched to a gene: 8. Germline-derived CDR1 and CDR2 are MGHRA and YSYEKL. This CDR3 region has 17 residues. The CDR3 here is CASSHPGGSRTNEKLFF. The CDR3 DNA is TGCGCCAGCAGCCACCCAGGGGGCTCTCGCACTAATGAAAAACTGTTTTTT.

Only one count was recorded for this clone. The chain links TRBV27 to TRBJ2-2, with D possibly TRBD2 on 5 matching bases. This CDR3 region has 15 residues. V shed 5 bases and J shed 3 bases, with 13 bases lying between them. Looked up from germline, CDR1 is MNHEY and CDR2 is SMNVEV (reference sequence). CDR3 bases: TGTGCCAGCAGTCGTTGGCTAGCTGACACCGGGGAGCTGTTTTTT. Translating it yields CASSRWLADTGELFF.

The chain employs TRBV30 and TRBJ1-2, with 9 bases aligning to TRBD1. The V gene's germline CDR1 is GTSNPN and CDR2 SVGIG (reference sequence). V lost 8 bases, J lost 1 base, and 5 bases stayed unmatched. This CDR3 spans 13 amino acids. The CDR3, as DNA: TGTGCCGGGGACAGGGAAAGTAACTATGGCTACACCTTC. This codes for CAGDRESNYGYTF. The entire variable domain, with the rest obtained from reference TRBV30 and TRBJ1-2, is as follows: SQTIHQWPATLVQPVGSPLSLECTVEGTSNPNLYWYRQAAGRGLQLLFYSVGIGQISSEVPQNLSASRPQDRQFILSSKKLLLSDSGFYLCAGDRESNYGYTFGSGTRLTVV.

This rearrangement joins TRBV9 to TRBJ2-3; 7 bases line up with TRBD2. Germline CDR1 is SGDLS and CDR2 is YYNGEE. Trimming removed 0 bases from V and 6 bases from J; junction bases left unmatched: 10. This CDR3 spans 16 amino acids. For the CDR3, the DNA is TGTGCCAGCAGCGTAGGACTAGCAGGAAAGTTGGATACGCAGTATTTT. Translating gives CASSVGLAGKLDTQYF.

This clone was found once. The chain links TRBV7-2 to TRBJ1-2; TRBD1 agrees at 11 bases. Germline CDR1 SGHTA, CDR2 FQGNSA. The CDR3 has 15 amino acids. V was clipped by 5 bases and J by 4 bases; unmatched bases: 6. CDR3 amino acids: CASSPGQGAFYGYTF. In nucleotides, the CDR3 is TGTGCCAGCAGCCCCGGACAGGGGGCCTTCTATGGCTACACCTTC.

The gene calls are TRBV6-6 and TRBJ2-7; 9 bases align to TRBD2. The V segment lost 2 bases and the J segment 5 bases; nucleotides outside the gene matches: 10. Germline-derived CDR1 and CDR2 are MNHNY and SVGAGI (reference sequence). CDR3 size: 16 residues. CDR3 coding DNA: TGTGCCAGCAGTTACGATGCGGGAGGGATCGGCCACGAGCAGTACTTC. Protein: CASSYDAGGIGHEQYF.

This clone was picked up a small number of times. V usage is TRBV7-9 and J usage is TRBJ1-2; the D gene is possibly TRBD1 (6 bases). CDR1 SEHNR and CDR2 FQNEAQ come from the germline V gene (reference sequence). The V gene lost 5 bases and the J gene lost 8 bases, with 15 bases spanning the gap. The CDR3 has 13 amino acids. CDR3 bases: TGTGCCAGCAGCCTACAGGGTGTCGCCGGCTACACCTTC. This codes for CASSLQGVAGYTF.

The chain links TRBV10-3 to TRBJ2-7; tentatively, D is TRBD1 (6 bases). Trimming took 6 bases from V and 2 from J, leaving 14 bases between them. Germline-derived CDR1 and CDR2 are ENHRY and SYGVKD. This CDR3 has 14 amino acids. The CDR3: CAIRNRDETYEQYF. CDR3 coding DNA: TGTGCCATCAGGAACAGGGACGAGACCTACGAGCAGTACTTC.

The chain employs TRBV28 and TRBJ1-5; D unclear. Between the trimmed V and J ends, which lost 5 bases and 5 bases, there was a span of 16 bases. The CDR3 is made up of 15 amino acids. Germline values: CDR1 MDHEN, CDR2 SYDVKM. The CDR3 loop is CASSDSRVGYQPQHF. CDR3 in DNA: TGTGCCAGCAGTGATAGCCGGGTCGGATATCAGCCCCAGCATTTT.

This chain uses TRBV28 with TRBJ1-4, with a weak D call TRBD1 (5 bases). Between the trimmed V and J ends, which lost 4 bases and 5 bases, there was a span of 11 bases. The length of the CDR3 is 14 residues. Germline assignment: CDR1 MDHEN and CDR2 SYDVKM. The DNA for the CDR3 is TGTGCCAGCAGTTGGGGGGGGGACAATGAAAAACTGTTTTTT. It is translated as CASSWGGDNEKLFF.

J is TRBJ2-1 and V is TRBV10-3; 15 bases map to TRBD2. Germline V gives CDR1 ENHRY, CDR2 SYGVKD. This CDR3 is built from 16 residues. V shed 6 bases, J shed 9 bases, and the junction held 9 bases outside the gene matches. CDR3 nucleotides: TGTGCCATCAGCCTCGGGACTAGCGGGAGGTTGAGTGAGCAGTTCTTC. Protein product: CAISLGTSGRLSEQFF.

This sequence joins TRBV18 and TRBJ2-7; D gene unclear. This CDR3 region has 13 residues. Deletions cut 1 base from V and 4 bases from J, with 8 bases between. Germline assignment: CDR1 KGHSH and CDR2 LQKENI. The CDR3 protein is CASSPRAAYEQYF. CDR3 DNA sequence: TGTGCCAGCTCACCACGGGCAGCATACGAGCAGTACTTC. Based on the CDR3 plus reference TRBV18 and TRBJ2-7, the full variable domain is NAGVMQNPRHLVRRRGQEARLRCSPMKGHSHVYWYRQLPEEGLKFMVYLQKENIIDESGMPKERFSAEFPKEGPSILRIQQVVRGDSAAYFCASSPRAAYEQYFGPGTRLTVT.

The rearrangement links TRBV29-1 to TRBJ2-3; possibly TRBD1 for D (5 bases). Germline V gene data show CDR1 as SQVTM and CDR2 as ANQGSEA. This CDR3 region has 15 residues. With 6 bases removed from V and 5 bases from J, the gap between germline ends came to 21 bases. The CDR3 region has the DNA TGCAGCGTCTCCCTGTTTAGGGGCGCAGGAGATACGCAGTATTTT. This translates into CSVSLFRGAGDTQYF.

The chain uses TRBV30 and TRBJ2-5; 12 nucleotides agree with TRBD2. Germline V lookup: CDR1 GTSNPN, CDR2 SVGIG (reference sequence). CDR3 size: 16 residues. J was trimmed by 1 base and V by 5 bases; bases with no gene match: 8. The CDR3 is CAWDPGLAGLQETQYF. CDR3 nucleotides: TGTGCCTGGGATCCGGGACTAGCGGGTCTCCAAGAGACCCAGTACTTC. The whole variable domain, remainder taken from reference TRBV30 and TRBJ2-5, is SQTIHQWPATLVQPVGSPLSLECTVEGTSNPNLYWYRQAAGRGLQLLFYSVGIGQISSEVPQNLSASRPQDRQFILSSKKLLLSDSGFYLCAWDPGLAGLQETQYFGPGTRLLVL.

In this sample, this clone turned up a few times. The chain has TRBV7-2 and TRBJ2-5, with a weak D call TRBD2 (5 bases). CDR1 and CDR2 from the germline V gene are SGHTA and FQGNSA. CDR3 length: 14 amino acids. Trimming pared 2 bases from V and 1 base from J, leaving 8 bases between. The CDR3 spells CASSLTRTQETQYF. CDR3 DNA sequence: TGTGCCAGCAGCTTAACTAGAACCCAAGAGACCCAGTACTTC.

The rearrangement joins TRBV30 to TRBJ2-1; possible D gene TRBD2, 6 bases. Trimming removed 5 bases at V and 6 bases at J, with 14 bases between. Germline CDR1 and CDR2: GTSNPN and SVGIG (reference sequence). The CDR3 spans 13 residues. CDR3 protein: CAWGLGLLNEQFF. In nucleotides, the CDR3 is TGTGCCTGGGGCCTCGGACTACTCAATGAGCAGTTCTTC.

V usage is TRBV5-1 and J usage is TRBJ2-2, with no clear D. V lost 1 base to trimming and J lost 4 bases, with 8 bases between them. The CDR3 has 14 amino acids. Germline V gene data show CDR1 as SGHRS and CDR2 as YFSETQ. CDR3: CASSLNPGTGELFF. CDR3 DNA sequence: TGCGCCAGCAGCTTGAATCCGGGCACCGGGGAGCTGTTTTTT.

The chain couples TRBV9 to TRBJ2-7, with D possibly matching TRBD2 (6 bases). Germline lookup yields CDR1 SGDLS and CDR2 YYNGEE. Trimming left V 8 bases short and J 1 base short, with 19 bases between. This CDR3 has 15 amino acids. CDR3 in amino acids: CARSFRDCPSYEQYF. Written as DNA, the CDR3 is TGTGCCAGATCCTTCCGGGACTGCCCATCCTACGAGCAGTACTTC.

The J gene is TRBJ2-6, the V gene TRBV27, with TRBD2 as a possible D gene (5 bases). Germline V gene data show CDR1 as MNHEY and CDR2 as SMNVEV (reference sequence). The CDR3 consists of 14 residues. V was cut by 5 bases and J by 9 bases, with 14 bases left in between. The CDR3 here is CASSPSGGSNVLTF. The CDR3 nucleotides are TGTGCCAGCAGTCCCTCCGGAGGAAGCAACGTCCTGACTTTC.

In its sample, this clone was seen a few times. V is TRBV18 and J is TRBJ2-5; 15 bases match TRBD2. V shed 6 bases and J 1 base; nucleotides not matched to a gene: 9. Germline CDR1 reads KGHSH; CDR2 reads LQKENI. The CDR3 sequence is 18 residues long. CDR3 sequence (DNA): TGTGCCAGCTCTCTCGGACTAGCGGGAGGGCCATCCCAAGAGACCCAGTACTTC. It is translated as CASSLGLAGGPSQETQYF. The whole variable domain, remainder taken from reference TRBV18 and TRBJ2-5, is NAGVMQNPRHLVRRRGQEARLRCSPMKGHSHVYWYRQLPEEGLKFMVYLQKENIIDESGMPKERFSAEFPKEGPSILRIQQVVRGDSAAYFCASSLGLAGGPSQETQYFGPGTRLLVL.

The V gene is TRBV7-3, the J gene TRBJ1-2, with a possible D match to TRBD1 (5 bases). CDR3 length equals 13 residues. Per germline, CDR1 SGHTA and CDR2 FQGTGA. V was pared by 5 bases and J by 4 bases, with 11 bases between. The CDR3 coding sequence is TGTGCCAGCAGCCCGGGGGGAAGCTATGGCTACACCTTC. It specifies CASSPGGSYGYTF.

The V call is TRBV5-6, the J call TRBJ2-4; TRBD2 agrees at 10 bases. This CDR3 has 14 amino acids. The germline CDR1 and CDR2 sequences are SGHDT and YYEEEE. With V trimmed by 0 bases and J by 8 bases, 2 bases remained unmatched. The CDR3 reads CASSLASGSDIQYF. CDR3 in DNA: TGTGCCAGCAGCTTGGCTAGCGGGAGTGACATTCAGTACTTC.

The gene calls are TRBV4-1 and TRBJ2-7, with TRBD2 matching 10 bases. The CDR3 runs 15 residues. With 1 base clipped from V and 6 bases from J, the junction kept 6 bases outside the gene matches. Germline lookup yields CDR1 MGHRA and CDR2 YSYEKL. This CDR3 is CASSQGRLAGAEQYF. CDR3 coding DNA: TGCGCCAGCAGCCAAGGTCGGCTAGCGGGAGCCGAGCAGTACTTC.